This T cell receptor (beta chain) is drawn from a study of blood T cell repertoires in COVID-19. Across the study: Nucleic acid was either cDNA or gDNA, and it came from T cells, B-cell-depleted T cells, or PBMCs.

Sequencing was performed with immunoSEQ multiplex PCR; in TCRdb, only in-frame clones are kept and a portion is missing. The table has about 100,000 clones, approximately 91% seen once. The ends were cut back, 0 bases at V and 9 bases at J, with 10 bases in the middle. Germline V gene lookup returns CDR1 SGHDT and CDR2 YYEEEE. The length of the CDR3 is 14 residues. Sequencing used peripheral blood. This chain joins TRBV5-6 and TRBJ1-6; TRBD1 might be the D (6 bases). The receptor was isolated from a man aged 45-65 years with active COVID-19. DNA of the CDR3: TGTGCCAGCAGCTTGGGCAGGGGAAGTTCACCCCTCCACTTT. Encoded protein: CASSLGRGSSPLHF.